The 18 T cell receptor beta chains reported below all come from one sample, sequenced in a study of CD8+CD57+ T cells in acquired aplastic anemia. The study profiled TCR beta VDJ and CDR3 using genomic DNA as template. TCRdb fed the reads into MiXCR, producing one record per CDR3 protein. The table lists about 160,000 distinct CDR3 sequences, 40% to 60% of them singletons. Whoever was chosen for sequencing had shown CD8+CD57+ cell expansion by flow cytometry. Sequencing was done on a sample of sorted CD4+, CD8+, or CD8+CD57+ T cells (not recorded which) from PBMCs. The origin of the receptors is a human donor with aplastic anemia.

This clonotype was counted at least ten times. This chain's CDR3 is CASSRGPSEAFF. The CDR3 nucleotides read TGTGCCAGCAGCAGGGGCCCGTCTGAAGCTTTCTTT. This chain connects TRBV6-1 to TRBJ1-1; the D gene is possibly TRBD1 (6 bases). Looked up from germline, CDR1 is MNHNS and CDR2 is SASEGT. Trimming cost V 6 bases and J 6 bases, with 11 bases left between them. The CDR3 has 12 residues.

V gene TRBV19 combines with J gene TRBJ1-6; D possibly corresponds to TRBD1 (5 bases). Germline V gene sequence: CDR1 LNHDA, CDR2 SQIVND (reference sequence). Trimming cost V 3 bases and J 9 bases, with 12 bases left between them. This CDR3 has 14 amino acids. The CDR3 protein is CASSIPQGRSPLHF. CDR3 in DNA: TGTGCCAGTAGTATCCCGCAGGGACGTTCACCCCTCCACTTT.

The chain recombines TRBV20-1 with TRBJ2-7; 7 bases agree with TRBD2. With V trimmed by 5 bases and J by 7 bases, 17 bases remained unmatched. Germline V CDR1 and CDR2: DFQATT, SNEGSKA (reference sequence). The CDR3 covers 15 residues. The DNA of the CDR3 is TGCAGTGCTGCCTCGCCTCGGGAGGCCCTAGGGGAGCAGTACTTC. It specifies CSAASPREALGEQYF.

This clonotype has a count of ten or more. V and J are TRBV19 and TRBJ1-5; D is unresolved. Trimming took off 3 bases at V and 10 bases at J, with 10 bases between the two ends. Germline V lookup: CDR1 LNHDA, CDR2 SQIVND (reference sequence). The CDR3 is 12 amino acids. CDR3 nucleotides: TGTGCCAGTAGTATTAACGGTGGACCCCAGCATTTT. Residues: CASSINGGPQHF.

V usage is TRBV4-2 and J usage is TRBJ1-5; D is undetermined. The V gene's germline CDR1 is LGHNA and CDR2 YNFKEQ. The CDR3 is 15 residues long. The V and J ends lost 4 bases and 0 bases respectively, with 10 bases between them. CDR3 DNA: TGTGCCAGCAGCCCGGAAAGTTATAGCAATCAGCCCCAGCATTTT. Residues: CASSPESYSNQPQHF.

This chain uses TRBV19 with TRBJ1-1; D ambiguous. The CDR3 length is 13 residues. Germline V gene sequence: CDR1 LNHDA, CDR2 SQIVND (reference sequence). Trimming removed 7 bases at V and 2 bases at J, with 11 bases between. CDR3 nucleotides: TGTGCCAGTAAATCGACGGACAACACTGAAGCTTTCTTT. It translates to CASKSTDNTEAFF.

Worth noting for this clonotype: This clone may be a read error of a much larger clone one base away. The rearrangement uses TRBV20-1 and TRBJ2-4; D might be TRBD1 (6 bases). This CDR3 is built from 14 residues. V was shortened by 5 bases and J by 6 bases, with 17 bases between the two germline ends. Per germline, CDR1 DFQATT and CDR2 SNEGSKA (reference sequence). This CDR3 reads CSAAPPGHGNIQYF. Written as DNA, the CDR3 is TGCAGTGCTGCACCTCCGGGACATGGAAACATTCAGTACTTC.

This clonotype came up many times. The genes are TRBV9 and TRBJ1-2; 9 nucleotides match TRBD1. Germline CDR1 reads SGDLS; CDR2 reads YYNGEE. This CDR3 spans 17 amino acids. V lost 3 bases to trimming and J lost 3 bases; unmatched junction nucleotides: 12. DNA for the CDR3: TGTGCCAGCAGCGAGGGGCAACAGGGGGCAATAGACTATGGCTACACCTTC. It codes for CASSEGQQGAIDYGYTF.

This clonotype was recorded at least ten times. The CDR3 DNA reads as TGTGCCAGCAGCAATACAGGGAGCAATCAGCCCCAGCATTTT. This sequence encodes CASSNTGSNQPQHF. This chain uses TRBV5-4 with TRBJ1-5, with D possibly being TRBD1 (6 bases). V shed 4 bases and J shed 1 base, with 9 bases lying between them. Germline CDR1 reads SGHNT; CDR2 reads YYREEE (reference sequence). This CDR3 contains 14 residues.

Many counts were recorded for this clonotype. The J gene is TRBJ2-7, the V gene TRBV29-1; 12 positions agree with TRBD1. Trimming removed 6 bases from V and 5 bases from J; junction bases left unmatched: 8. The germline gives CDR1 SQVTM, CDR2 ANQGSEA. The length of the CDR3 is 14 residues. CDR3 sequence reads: CSVEGTGGRDEQYF. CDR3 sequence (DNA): TGCAGCGTCGAGGGGACAGGGGGCAGGGACGAGCAGTACTTC.

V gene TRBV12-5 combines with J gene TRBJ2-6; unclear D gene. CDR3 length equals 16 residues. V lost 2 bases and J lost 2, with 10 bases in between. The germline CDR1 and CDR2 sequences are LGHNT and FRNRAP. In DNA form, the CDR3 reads TGTGCTAGTGGTTTGATATGGTCAGCTGGGGCCAACGTCCTGACTTTC. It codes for CASGLIWSAGANVLTF.

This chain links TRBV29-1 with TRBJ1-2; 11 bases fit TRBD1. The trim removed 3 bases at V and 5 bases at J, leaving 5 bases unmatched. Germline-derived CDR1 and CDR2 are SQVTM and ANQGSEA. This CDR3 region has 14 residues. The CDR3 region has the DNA TGCAGCGTTGAGCGGGGGACAGGGGGATATGGCTACACCTTC. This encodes CSVERGTGGYGYTF.

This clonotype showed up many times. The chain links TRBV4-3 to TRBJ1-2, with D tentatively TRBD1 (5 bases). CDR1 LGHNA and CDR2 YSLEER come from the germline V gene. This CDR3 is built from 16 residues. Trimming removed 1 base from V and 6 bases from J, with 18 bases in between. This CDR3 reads CASSQVGASTADGYTF. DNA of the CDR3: TGCGCCAGCAGCCAAGTTGGGGCCAGCACTGCGGATGGCTACACCTTC.

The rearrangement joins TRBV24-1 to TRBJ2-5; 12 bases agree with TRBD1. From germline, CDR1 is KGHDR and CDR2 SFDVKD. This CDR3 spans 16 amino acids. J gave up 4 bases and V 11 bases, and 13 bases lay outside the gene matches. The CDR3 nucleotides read TGTGCCAGCAGCCGGGGACAGGGGGCGGTGGGAGAGACCCAGTACTTC. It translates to CASSRGQGAVGETQYF.

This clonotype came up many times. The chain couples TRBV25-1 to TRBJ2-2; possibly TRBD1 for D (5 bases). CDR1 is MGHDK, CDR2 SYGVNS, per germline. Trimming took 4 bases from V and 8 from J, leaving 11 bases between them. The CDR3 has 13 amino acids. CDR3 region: CASSVSGAGELFF. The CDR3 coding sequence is TGTGCCAGCAGTGTATCTGGGGCAGGGGAGCTGTTTTTT.

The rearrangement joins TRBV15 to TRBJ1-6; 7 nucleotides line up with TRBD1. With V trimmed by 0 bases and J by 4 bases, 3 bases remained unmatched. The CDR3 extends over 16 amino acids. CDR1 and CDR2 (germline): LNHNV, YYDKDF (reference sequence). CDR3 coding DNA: TGTGCCACCAGCAGAGATCGACAGGGATATAATTCACCCCTCCACTTT. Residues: CATSRDRQGYNSPLHF.

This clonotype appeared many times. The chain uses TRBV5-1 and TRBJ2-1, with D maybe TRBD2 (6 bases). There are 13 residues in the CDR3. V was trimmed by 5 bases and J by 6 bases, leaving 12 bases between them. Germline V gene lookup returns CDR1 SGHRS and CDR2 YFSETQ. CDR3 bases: TGCGCCAGCAGGCAGGGAGGTGGCAATGAGCAGTTCTTC. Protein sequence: CASRQGGGNEQFF.

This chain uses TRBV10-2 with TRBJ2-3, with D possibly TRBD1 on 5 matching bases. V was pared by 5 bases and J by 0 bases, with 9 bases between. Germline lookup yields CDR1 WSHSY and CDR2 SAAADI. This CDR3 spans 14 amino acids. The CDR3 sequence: CASSTDKSTDTQYF. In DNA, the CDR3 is TGCGCCAGCAGTACGGACAAGAGCACAGATACGCAGTATTTT.